This T cell receptor (beta chain) was profiled in a study of blood T cell repertoires in COVID-19. The V gene end was trimmed by 0 bases and the J gene end by 2 bases; junction bases not matched to a gene: 3. The CDR3 runs to 16 residues. The V gene's germline CDR1 is KGHDR and CDR2 SFDVKD. Measured with immunoSEQ multiplex PCR; TCRdb has only the in-frame clones, and not every one. The profile shows about 140,000 clones, more than 70% of them singletons. Specimen: peripheral blood. The clonotype originates from a woman aged 55-70 years with acute or convalescent COVID-19. V gene TRBV24-1 combines with J gene TRBJ2-1, with 7 nucleotides matching TRBD1. The CDR3 is CATSDLKGAPYNEQFF. The DNA of the CDR3 is TGTGCCACCAGTGATTTGAAGGGGGCCCCCTACAATGAGCAGTTCTTC.